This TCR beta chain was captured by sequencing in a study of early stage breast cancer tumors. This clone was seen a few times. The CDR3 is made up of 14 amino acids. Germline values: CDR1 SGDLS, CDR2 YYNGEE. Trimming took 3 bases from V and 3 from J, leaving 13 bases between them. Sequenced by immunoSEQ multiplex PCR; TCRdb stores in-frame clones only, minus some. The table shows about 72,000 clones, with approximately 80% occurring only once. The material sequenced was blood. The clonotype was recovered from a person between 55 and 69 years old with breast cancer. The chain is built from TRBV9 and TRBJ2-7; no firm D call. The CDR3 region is CASSAPPGNYEQYF. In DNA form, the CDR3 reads TGTGCCAGCAGCGCACCCCCGGGCAACTACGAGCAGTACTTC.